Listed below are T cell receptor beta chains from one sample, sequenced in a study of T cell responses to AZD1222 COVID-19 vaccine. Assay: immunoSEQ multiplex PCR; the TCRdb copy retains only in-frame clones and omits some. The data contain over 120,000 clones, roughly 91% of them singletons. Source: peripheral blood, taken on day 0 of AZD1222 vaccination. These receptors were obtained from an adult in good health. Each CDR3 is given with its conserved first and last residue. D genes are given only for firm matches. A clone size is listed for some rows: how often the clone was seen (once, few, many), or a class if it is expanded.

CAWEDRGNTEAFF | TGTGCCTGGGAAGACAGGGGGAACACTGAAGCTTTCTTT | TRBJ1-1 | . | TRBV30 | TRBD1
CASSDGGSFNGNTIYF | TGTGCCAGCAGTGACGGCGGGAGTTTCAATGGAAACACCATATATTTT | TRBJ1-3 | . | TRBV25-1 | .
CASSLMGNTGELFF | TGTGCCAGCAGCTTGATGGGTAACACCGGGGAGCTGTTTTTT | TRBJ2-2 | . | TRBV13 | .
CATSWGGTDTQYF | TGTGCCACCAGTTGGGGGGGCACAGATACGCAGTATTTT | TRBJ2-3 | . | TRBV24-1 | .
CASSEDPPSRWYF | TGTGCCAGCAGTGAAGATCCCCCCTCCCGATGGTACTTC | TRBJ2-7 | . | TRBV6-1 | .
CASSWWEGGHQPQHF | TGTGCCAGTAGTTGGTGGGAAGGGGGGCACCAGCCCCAGCATTTT | TRBJ1-5 | few | TRBV19 | .
CAWGSQGFYGYTF | TGTGCCTGGGGATCACAGGGGTTCTATGGCTACACCTTC | TRBJ1-2 | . | TRBV30 | TRBD1
CASSDGGASNQPQHF | TGTGCCAGCAGTGACGGGGGGGCTAGCAATCAGCCCCAGCATTTT | TRBJ1-5 | . | TRBV25-1 | .
CASSYSDRGSTEAFF | TGTGCCAGCAGTTACTCGGACAGGGGGTCCACTGAAGCTTTCTTT | TRBJ1-1 | . | TRBV6-7 | TRBD1
CASSGNSGVIGTQYF | TGTGCCAGCAGTGGTAATAGCGGGGTTATTGGTACGCAGTATTTT | TRBJ2-3 | . | TRBV2 | TRBD2
CATSRGGSGANVLTF | TGTGCCACCAGCAGAGGGGGGTCTGGGGCCAACGTCCTGACTTTC | TRBJ2-6 | . | TRBV15 | .
CSVEIAADEQFF | TGCAGCGTTGAGATAGCTGCAGATGAGCAGTTCTTC | TRBJ2-1 | . | TRBV29-1 | .
CASSLAPDTGAASYEQYF | TGTGCCAGCAGCTTGGCCCCTGATACAGGGGCGGCCTCCTACGAGCAGTACTTC | TRBJ2-7 | . | TRBV5-5 | TRBD1
CASSQVRAGIGSYNEQFF | TGCGCCAGCAGCCAAGTAAGGGCTGGGATCGGCTCCTACAATGAGCAGTTCTTC | TRBJ2-1 | . | TRBV4-3 | .
CASSYYGVGTEAFF | TGTGCCAGCAGTTACTATGGGGTCGGCACTGAAGCTTTCTTT | TRBJ1-1 | . | TRBV6-5 | .
CASSDPGGYEKLFF | TGCGCCAGCAGCGACCCGGGAGGTTATGAAAAACTGTTTTTT | TRBJ1-4 | . | TRBV4-1 | .
CASSLSDEQYF | TGTGCCAGCAGTTTATCGGACGAGCAGTACTTC | TRBJ2-7 | . | TRBV28 | .
CASSTPGPQETQYF | TGTGCCAGCAGCACACCGGGACCTCAAGAGACCCAGTACTTC | TRBJ2-5 | . | TRBV11-3 | .
CASSPAGFRVNEQYF | TGTGCCAGCTCTCCGGCGGGGTTTCGAGTGAACGAGCAGTACTTC | TRBJ2-7 | . | TRBV18 | .
CASSLASNAETQYF | TGTGCCAGCAGCTTAGCTTCCAACGCGGAGACCCAGTACTTC | TRBJ2-5 | . | TRBV11-3 | .
CASSLVPTSGGAGREQFF | TGTGCCAGCAGCTTAGTCCCTACTAGCGGGGGGGCTGGCCGTGAGCAGTTCTTC | TRBJ2-1 | . | TRBV11-3 | TRBD2
CASSQSGPVSNQPQHF | TGTGCCAGCTCACAATCCGGACCGGTTAGCAATCAGCCCCAGCATTTT | TRBJ1-5 | . | TRBV18 | .
CASRFGSYGYTF | TGTGCCAGCAGGTTTGGCTCGTATGGCTACACCTTC | TRBJ1-2 | . | TRBV4-2 | .
CASSLSPLAPPQGLYNTEAFF | TGTGCCAGCAGTTTATCCCCGTTGGCACCTCCACAGGGGTTGTATAACACTGAAGCTTTCTTT | TRBJ1-1 | once | TRBV27 | TRBD1
CASSLLNSRDEQYF | TGTGCCAGCAGCCTCTTGAATAGCAGGGACGAGCAGTACTTC | TRBJ2-7 | . | TRBV6-2/TRBV6-3 | .
CASSPESSPLHF | TGTGCCAGCTCACCGGAATCCTCTCCCCTCCACTTT | TRBJ1-6 | . | TRBV18 | .
CASSPYGGPGNSPLHF | TGTGCCAGCAGTCCATATGGGGGACCGGGGAATTCACCCCTCCACTTT | TRBJ1-6 | . | TRBV25-1 | .
CASSGGTSPYGYTF | TGTGCCAGCAGCGGGGGCACTTCTCCCTATGGCTACACCTTC | TRBJ1-2 | . | TRBV11-2 | .
CASSHWTGLTSGNTIYF | TGCGCCAGCAGCCACTGGACAGGGCTTACTTCTGGAAACACCATATATTTT | TRBJ1-3 | . | TRBV4-1 | TRBD1
CASSSPTTYGYTF | TGTGCCAGCAGCTCTCCGACGACTTATGGCTACACCTTC | TRBJ1-2 | . | TRBV7-9 | .
CASSYQSMAGGGYTF | TGTGCCAGCAGCTACCAATCCATGGCAGGGGGTGGCTACACCTTC | TRBJ1-2 | . | TRBV16 | TRBD1
CASSFDTGYYEQYF | TGTGCCAGCAGCTTCGATACAGGGTACTACGAGCAGTACTTC | TRBJ2-7 | . | TRBV7-2 | .
CASSQDGTEIYEQFF | TGCGCCAGCAGCCAAGACGGGACAGAGATCTATGAGCAGTTCTTC | TRBJ2-1 | . | TRBV4-1 | TRBD1
CASRATPEPRGYTF | TGTGCCAGCAGGGCCACTCCGGAACCGAGAGGCTACACCTTC | TRBJ1-2 | . | TRBV2 | .
CASRRQVTETQYF | TGTGCCAGCAGGAGACAGGTGACAGAGACCCAGTACTTC | TRBJ2-5 | . | TRBV27 | .
CASSPGPDRGMGGANVLTF | TGCGCCAGCAGCCCCGGCCCGGACAGGGGGATGGGTGGGGCCAACGTCCTGACTTTC | TRBJ2-6 | . | TRBV5-1 | TRBD1
CASSRGTSGGRPYEQYF | TGTGCCAGCAGTCGCGGGACTAGCGGGGGCCGTCCCTACGAGCAGTACTTC | TRBJ2-7 | . | TRBV3-1/TRBV3-2 | TRBD2
CASSFLAGGPVGELFF | TGTGCCAGCAGCTTTCTAGCGGGGGGGCCCGTCGGGGAGCTGTTTTTT | TRBJ2-2 | . | TRBV7-8 | TRBD2
CAWNLVGLETQYF | TGTGCCTGGAACCTTGTCGGTCTAGAGACCCAGTACTTC | TRBJ2-5 | . | TRBV30 | .
CASSQGAWGNQPQHF | TGTGCCAGTAGTCAGGGGGCGTGGGGCAATCAGCCCCAGCATTTT | TRBJ1-5 | . | TRBV19 | TRBD1
CASRATYGSEKLFF | TGTGCCAGCAGGGCGACCTACGGGTCCGAAAAACTGTTTTTT | TRBJ1-4 | . | TRBV6-5 | .
CSVAPRGPNYNEQFF | TGCAGCGTTGCCCCCCGGGGACCAAATTACAATGAGCAGTTCTTC | TRBJ2-1 | . | TRBV29-1 | .
CASSYSMDREETQYF | TGTGCCAGCAGTTACTCGATGGACAGGGAAGAGACCCAGTACTTC | TRBJ2-5 | . | TRBV6-5 | TRBD1
CASSQMGLAGLSSYNEQFF | TGTGCCAGCAGCCAAATGGGACTAGCGGGACTCAGCTCCTACAATGAGCAGTTCTTC | TRBJ2-1 | . | TRBV3-1/TRBV3-2 | TRBD2
CASSSSPDTQYF | TGTGCCAGCAGCTCCTCCCCAGATACGCAGTATTTT | TRBJ2-3 | . | TRBV3-1/TRBV3-2 | .
CASSKQNSGAQETQYF | TGTGCCAGCAGCAAACAAAACTCAGGGGCGCAAGAGACCCAGTACTTC | TRBJ2-5 | once | TRBV3-1/TRBV3-2 | .
CASSLDRERDTIYF | TGTGCCAGCAGCCTTGACAGGGAAAGGGACACCATATATTTT | TRBJ1-3 | . | TRBV9 | TRBD1
CASSQDLGSGTQYF | TGCGCCAGCAGCCAAGATTTAGGCTCTGGGACCCAGTACTTC | TRBJ2-5 | . | TRBV4-3 | .
CASSVEAVGVENTIYF | TGTGCCAGCAGCGTAGAAGCAGTTGGTGTCGAAAACACCATATATTTT | TRBJ1-3 | . | TRBV9 | .
CASRTLGEMDSPLHF | TGTGCCAGTAGGACCCTAGGGGAAATGGATTCACCCCTCCACTTT | TRBJ1-6 | . | TRBV19 | .
CASSVEGGGYNEQFF | TGTGCCAGCAGCGTAGAGGGTGGGGGCTACAATGAGCAGTTCTTC | TRBJ2-1 | . | TRBV9 | .
CASGQNNYNEQFF | TGTGCCAGCGGGCAGAACAACTACAATGAGCAGTTCTTC | TRBJ2-1 | . | TRBV27 | .
CASRIVAGGPNEQFF | TGTGCCAGCAGGATAGTAGCGGGGGGTCCCAATGAGCAGTTCTTC | TRBJ2-1 | . | TRBV6-5 | TRBD2
CASSQDALAGGVVETQYF | TGTGCCAGCAGCCAAGACGCCCTAGCGGGGGGGGTCGTAGAGACCCAGTACTTC | TRBJ2-5 | . | TRBV3-1/TRBV3-2 | TRBD2
CAISTGQGNEKLFF | TGTGCCATCAGTACGGGACAGGGTAATGAAAAACTGTTTTTT | TRBJ1-4 | . | TRBV10-3 | TRBD1
CASSSGDRSTDTQYF | TGTGCCAGCAGCTCCGGGGACAGGAGCACAGATACGCAGTATTTT | TRBJ2-3 | . | TRBV7-9 | TRBD1
CATSGTGNIRYGYTF | TGTGCCACCAGCGGGACAGGGAATATTCGTTATGGCTACACCTTC | TRBJ1-2 | . | TRBV24-1 | TRBD1
CASSWVEYGYTF | TGTGCCAGCAGTTGGGTAGAGTATGGCTACACCTTC | TRBJ1-2 | . | TRBV28 | .
CASSLSGGQPQHF | TGTGCCAGCAGTCTCTCCGGGGGGCAGCCCCAGCATTTT | TRBJ1-5 | . | TRBV27 | .